Presented here are 4 T cell receptor beta chains from one specimen sequenced in a study of blood T cell repertoires in COVID-19. The method was immunoSEQ multiplex PCR; TCRdb's version includes in-frame clones alone and lacks a portion of them. The table lists some 350,000 clones, around 80% of them singletons, with 3% in the top ten. The specimen sequenced was peripheral blood. Receptors originate from a man younger than 45 with active or convalescent COVID-19.

The chain joins TRBV13 to TRBJ1-5; D remains unclear. The V and J ends lost 4 bases and 4 bases respectively, with 5 bases between them. Looked up from germline, CDR1 is PRHDT and CDR2 is FYEKMQ (reference sequence). The CDR3 sequence is 12 residues long. The CDR3 DNA is TGTGCCAGCAGCTCTATTAATCAGCCCCAGCATTTT. As protein: CASSSINQPQHF.

The chain is built from TRBV24-1 and TRBJ1-2; 11 bases are a match to TRBD1. Germline lookup yields CDR1 KGHDR and CDR2 SFDVKD. The length of the CDR3 is 15 residues. With 4 bases clipped from V and 8 bases from J, the junction kept 8 bases outside the gene matches. The CDR3 DNA is TGTGCCACCAGTGACCCCGGACAGGGGGCAGTAGGCTACACCTTC. Translated: CATSDPGQGAVGYTF.

This clone is a singleton in its sample. This rearrangement joins TRBV7-3 to TRBJ2-1; no firm D call. This CDR3 comprises 16 residues. Germline assignment: CDR1 SGHTA and CDR2 FQGTGA. V dropped 1 base and J dropped 2 bases, with 12 bases sitting between them. The CDR3 region is CASSLMSGTAYNEQFF. In DNA, the CDR3 is TGTGCCAGCAGCTTAATGTCCGGAACAGCCTACAATGAGCAGTTCTTC.

V gene TRBV5-8 combines with J gene TRBJ2-7, with TRBD1 matching over 7 bases. Per the germline V gene, CDR1 is SGHTS and CDR2 is YDEGEE. With V trimmed by 4 bases and J by 1 base, 2 bases remained unmatched. CDR3 length equals 13 residues. The CDR3 is CASSGQVSYEQYF. In DNA, the CDR3 is TGTGCCAGCAGCGGACAGGTGTCCTACGAGCAGTACTTC.